The 10 T cell receptor beta chains in this list originate from one sample, sequenced in a study of T cell changes during pregnancy in multiple sclerosis. Assay: immunoSEQ multiplex PCR; the TCRdb copy retains only in-frame clones and omits some. Here the sample spans about 46,000 clones, 75% to 95% being singletons. Specimen: CD8+ T cells from peripheral blood mononuclear cells, collected in the second trimester of pregnancy. Every receptor here comes from a female donor with multiple sclerosis, enrolled in a pregnancy study.

The chain couples TRBV4-3 to TRBJ2-5; tentative D call: TRBD2 (6 bases). The CDR3 runs to 13 residues. Deletions cut 4 bases from V and 5 bases from J, with 11 bases between. CDR1 and CDR2 from the germline V gene are LGHNA and YSLEER. The CDR3 loop is CASSRTEGETQYF. For the CDR3, the DNA is TGCGCCAGCAGCCGAACGGAGGGCGAGACCCAGTACTTC.

The rearrangement links TRBV4-2 to TRBJ2-7, with 7 nucleotides matching TRBD1. There are 12 residues in the CDR3. With V trimmed by 5 bases and J by 7 bases, 5 bases remained unmatched. CDR1 is LGHNA and CDR2 is YNFKEQ in the germline V gene. The CDR3 region has the DNA TGTGCCAGCAGCTTCACAGGGGAAGAGCAGTACTTC. This gives the protein CASSFTGEEQYF.

The V gene is TRBV27, the J gene TRBJ2-3; D is perhaps TRBD2 (5 bases). V lost 5 bases, J lost 5 bases, and 11 bases lay in between. Germline V CDR1 and CDR2: MNHEY, SMNVEV (reference sequence). The CDR3 is made up of 13 amino acids. The CDR3 DNA is TGTGCCAGCAGTGTGCCCGGACTAGATACGCAGTATTTT. Its translation: CASSVPGLDTQYF.

J is TRBJ1-4 and V is TRBV19; no definite D call. Trimming shortened V by 7 bases and J by 4 bases, and 19 bases separated the two germline ends. Germline V gene data show CDR1 as LNHDA and CDR2 as SQIVND (reference sequence). The CDR3 consists of 16 residues. CDR3 nucleotide sequence: TGTGCCAGTATCCCTCCCAGAGGCGACGGTAATGAAAAACTGTTTTTT. Protein sequence: CASIPPRGDGNEKLFF.

This clone was recorded once. This chain's CDR3 is CASSQLGGRSYNEQFF. CDR3 nucleotide sequence: TGCGCCAGCAGCCAGCTAGGGGGCCGATCCTACAATGAGCAGTTCTTC. This sequence joins TRBV4-1 and TRBJ2-1, with TRBD1 identical over 7 bases. V lost 3 bases and J lost 1; bases outside the gene matches: 6. Germline lookup yields CDR1 MGHRA and CDR2 YSYEKL. The CDR3 spans 16 residues.

The rearrangement links TRBV7-3 to TRBJ2-6, with 9 bases aligning to TRBD1. The CDR3 totals 18 residues. Trimming cost V 0 bases and J 2 bases; bases outside gene matches: 5. Per the germline V gene, CDR1 is SGHTA and CDR2 is FQGTGA. The CDR3 nucleotides read TGTGCCAGCAGCTTAACCGGGACAGGGCTTGCTGGGGCCAACGTCCTGACTTTC. It translates to CASSLTGTGLAGANVLTF. The entire variable domain, with the rest obtained from reference TRBV7-3 and TRBJ2-6, is as follows: GAGVSQTPSNKVTEKGKYVELRCDPISGHTALYWYRQSLGQGPEFLIYFQGTGAADDSGLPNDRFFAVRPEGSVSTLKIQRTERGDSAVYLCASSLTGTGLAGANVLTFGAGSRLTVL.

V and J are TRBV4-3 and TRBJ1-4; D possibly corresponds to TRBD1 (5 bases). The CDR3 contains 14 residues. Germline lookup yields CDR1 LGHNA and CDR2 YSLEER. Trimming removed 1 base from V and 8 bases from J, with 11 bases in between. CDR3 DNA sequence: TGCGCCAGCAGCCAAGGATGGACAACCGAAAAACTGTTTTTT. Its translation is CASSQGWTTEKLFF.

V and J are TRBV7-3 and TRBJ1-1; 8 bases are a match to TRBD1. From germline, CDR1 is SGHTA and CDR2 FQGTGA. CDR3 size: 17 residues. The V segment lost 0 bases and the J segment 0 bases; nucleotides outside the gene matches: 6. This CDR3 reads CASSLTGTGLMNTEAFF. CDR3 nucleotide sequence: TGTGCCAGCAGCTTAACCGGGACAGGACTCATGAACACTGAAGCTTTCTTT. The variable domain in full, with the rest retrieved from reference TRBV7-3 and TRBJ1-1, is GAGVSQTPSNKVTEKGKYVELRCDPISGHTALYWYRQSLGQGPEFLIYFQGTGAADDSGLPNDRFFAVRPEGSVSTLKIQRTERGDSAVYLCASSLTGTGLMNTEAFFGQGTRLTVV.

V is TRBV4-3 and J is TRBJ1-1, with TRBD1 identical over 8 bases. The germline gives CDR1 LGHNA, CDR2 YSLEER. This CDR3 contains 12 residues. V was clipped by 8 bases and J by 1 base; unmatched bases: 0. As DNA, the CDR3 is TGCGCCAGCGGGACAGGGAACACTGAAGCTTTCTTT. This sequence encodes CASGTGNTEAFF.

The rearrangement links TRBV18 to TRBJ2-7; TRBD1 aligns across 8 bases. The CDR3 loop spans 15 amino acids. Germline values: CDR1 KGHSH, CDR2 LQKENI. V was pared by 1 base and J by 0 bases, with 2 bases of the junction left unmatched. CDR3 residues: CASSPLDRGSYEQYF. In DNA, the CDR3 is TGTGCCAGCTCACCACTCGACAGGGGCTCCTACGAGCAGTACTTC.